The clone carrying this T cell receptor beta chain was detected only once. The data belong to a study of blood T cell repertoires in COVID-19. Background on the study: The analysed material was cDNA or gDNA that came from T cells, B-cell-depleted T cells, or PBMCs.

Trimming at V came to 1 base and at J to 2 bases, leaving 15 bases not matched to a gene. Germline loops: CDR1 LGHNA, CDR2 YSLEER. The CDR3 has 20 amino acids. Measured with immunoSEQ multiplex PCR; TCRdb has only the in-frame clones, and not every one. The sample lists roughly 110,000 clones, more than 70% occurring once. The origin of this receptor is a human donor in a cohort sampled during active COVID-19. Sample: peripheral blood. J is TRBJ2-1 and V is TRBV4-3; 9 bases map to TRBD2. This CDR3 reads CASSQGAVASGVRTYNEQFF. As DNA, the CDR3 is TGCGCCAGCAGCCAAGGGGCTGTGGCTAGCGGGGTCCGAACCTACAATGAGCAGTTCTTC.